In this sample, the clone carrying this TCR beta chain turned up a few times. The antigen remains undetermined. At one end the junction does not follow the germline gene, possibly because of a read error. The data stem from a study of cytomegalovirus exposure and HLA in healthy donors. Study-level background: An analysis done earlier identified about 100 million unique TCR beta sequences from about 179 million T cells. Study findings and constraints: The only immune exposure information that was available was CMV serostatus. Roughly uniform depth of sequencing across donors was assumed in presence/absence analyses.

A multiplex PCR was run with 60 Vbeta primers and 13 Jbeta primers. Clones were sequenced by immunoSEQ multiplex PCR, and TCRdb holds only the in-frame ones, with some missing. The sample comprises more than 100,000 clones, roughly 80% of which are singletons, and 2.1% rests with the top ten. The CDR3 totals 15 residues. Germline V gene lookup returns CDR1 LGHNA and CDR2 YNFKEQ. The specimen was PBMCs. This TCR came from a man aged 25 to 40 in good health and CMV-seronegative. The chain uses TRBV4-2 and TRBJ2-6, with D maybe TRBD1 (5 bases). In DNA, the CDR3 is TGTGCCAGCAGCCAAGACAACTCTGGGGCCAACGGCCTGACTTTC. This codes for CASSQDNSGANGLTF.